The next 28 T cell receptor beta chains were all read from a single sample in a study of cytotoxic CD8 clonotypes in ibrutinib-treated CLL. The repertoire was sequenced with immunoSEQ multiplex PCR; TCRdb's copy has only in-frame clones and lacks some. Among approximately 48,000 clones listed, approximately 53% were seen once. Sample: PBMCs, taken after 12 months of ibrutinib treatment. The receptors were gathered from a human donor with chronic lymphocytic leukemia.

J is TRBJ1-5 and V is TRBV30; no definite D call. The CDR3 totals 13 residues. The germline V and J ends were trimmed by 2 bases and 6 bases, with 11 bases remaining between them. The germline CDR1 and CDR2 sequences are GTSNPN and SVGIG (reference sequence). CDR3 nucleotides: TGTGCCTGGAGTTGGAGGGCAGGTCAGCCCCAGCATTTT. Protein product: CAWSWRAGQPQHF.

This clone was observed a handful of times. The rearrangement links TRBV19 to TRBJ1-1; no firm D call. V was pared by 5 bases and J by 1 base, with 11 bases between. CDR1 is LNHDA, CDR2 SQIVND, per germline (reference sequence). The CDR3 totals 14 residues. CDR3 region: CASSLPDPNTEAFF. The CDR3 DNA reads TGTGCCAGTAGTCTCCCGGACCCGAACACTGAAGCTTTCTTT.

V and J are TRBV5-4 and TRBJ2-1; TRBD2 matches 10 bases. This CDR3 region has 18 residues. Unmatched junction bases numbered 7, after V lost 0 bases and J lost 1 base. Germline V CDR1 and CDR2: SGHNT, YYREEE (reference sequence). CDR3 in DNA: TGTGCCAGCAGCTTGGCCTCCCGAGCGGGAGGGTCCTACAATGAGCAGTTCTTC. Its translation is CASSLASRAGGSYNEQFF.

The V gene is TRBV7-2, the J gene TRBJ2-3; D call uncertain. CDR3 length: 13 amino acids. Trimming shortened V by 1 base and J by 6 bases, and 8 bases separated the two germline ends. In germline, CDR1 is SGHTA, CDR2 FQGNSA. The CDR3 nucleotides are TGTGCCAGCAGCTTAGGCCCCCTGGATACGCAGTATTTT. Amino acid sequence: CASSLGPLDTQYF.

The chain carries TRBV7-6 and TRBJ2-1, with D possibly matching TRBD2 (5 bases). This CDR3 region has 16 residues. Trimming took 2 bases from V and 0 from J, leaving 11 bases between them. CDR1 is SGHVS and CDR2 is FNYEAQ in the germline V gene. CDR3 in amino acids: CASSLIRGSSYNEQFF. CDR3 nucleotides: TGTGCCAGCAGCTTAATCCGGGGTAGCTCCTACAATGAGCAGTTCTTC.

This clone was seen only a few times. The chain employs TRBV7-6 and TRBJ2-7; D remains ambiguous. V lost 2 bases, J lost 5 bases, and 7 bases lay in between. Germline loops: CDR1 SGHVS, CDR2 FNYEAQ. The CDR3 runs to 12 residues. The CDR3: CASSLSQHEQYF. The CDR3, as DNA: TGTGCCAGCAGCTTAAGTCAGCACGAGCAGTACTTC.

This sequence joins TRBV5-1 and TRBJ1-1; 7 nucleotides line up with TRBD1. Germline V CDR1 and CDR2: SGHRS, YFSETQ. The CDR3 loop spans 16 amino acids. With 2 bases clipped from V and 7 bases from J, the junction kept 14 bases outside the gene matches. As DNA, the CDR3 is TGCGCCAGCAGCTTAAGTTCCGGGACAGTCCTTAATGAAGCTTTCTTT. Protein sequence: CASSLSSGTVLNEAFF.

This clone is a singleton in its sample. This sequence joins TRBV2 and TRBJ2-2, with 12 bases aligning to TRBD1. There are 15 residues in the CDR3. Trimming cost V 7 bases and J 8 bases; bases outside gene matches: 8. CDR1 is SNHLY and CDR2 is FYNNEI in the germline V gene. The chain's CDR3 is CASIDGTGGPGELFF. In DNA, the CDR3 is TGTGCCAGCATCGACGGGACAGGGGGCCCAGGGGAGCTGTTTTTT.

The chain recombines TRBV2 with TRBJ2-7; no reliable D call. The CDR3 loop spans 14 amino acids. Trimming shortened V by 1 base and J by 0 bases, and 7 bases separated the two germline ends. CDR1 is SNHLY, CDR2 FYNNEI, per germline. Here the CDR3 reads CASSEGDTSYEQYF. CDR3 nucleotide sequence: TGTGCCAGCAGTGAAGGCGACACCTCCTACGAGCAGTACTTC.

This chain uses TRBV9 with TRBJ2-7, with D possibly TRBD1 on 6 matching bases. This CDR3 comprises 16 residues. Germline V gene sequence: CDR1 SGDLS, CDR2 YYNGEE. The V end lost 0 bases, the J end lost 5 bases, and 18 bases lay between the germline ends. The CDR3 DNA sequence: TGTGCCAGCAGCGTAGGACTCAGGGGCCGGGGCGACGAGCAGTACTTC. Its protein product is CASSVGLRGRGDEQYF.

Written as DNA, the CDR3 is TGCGCCAGCAGCTTACAGGGTCAAGAGACCCAGTACTTC. Its translation: CASSLQGQETQYF. This sequence joins TRBV5-1 and TRBJ2-5, with D possibly TRBD1 on 6 matching bases. Germline assignment: CDR1 SGHRS and CDR2 YFSETQ. This CDR3 region has 13 residues. The V and J ends lost 2 bases and 2 bases respectively, with 7 bases between them.

On this clone itself: The junction differs from germline at one of its ends, possibly a read error. The rearrangement links TRBV15 to TRBJ2-7, with no clear D. This CDR3 region has 13 residues. Looked up from germline, CDR1 is LNHNV and CDR2 is YYDKDF (reference sequence). The chain's CDR3 is CATSRDQVHPKDF. Here the CDR3 DNA reads TGTGCCACCAGCAGAGATCAGGTACATCCCAAGGACTTC.

Written as DNA, the CDR3 is TGTGCCAGCAGTTTAAAACCGACAGGGGCGGGAAACACCATATATTTT. It codes for CASSLKPTGAGNTIYF. This rearrangement joins TRBV27 to TRBJ1-3, with 8 bases identical to TRBD1. The CDR3 spans 16 residues. Trimming cost V 2 bases and J 4 bases; bases outside gene matches: 7. Germline CDR1 is MNHEY and CDR2 is SMNVEV (reference sequence).

The V call is TRBV6-1, the J call TRBJ2-5; 10 bases map to TRBD2. V lost 2 bases to trimming and J lost 5 bases; unmatched junction nucleotides: 5. The CDR3 is made up of 15 amino acids. Germline CDR1 reads MNHNS; CDR2 reads SASEGT. CDR3: CASSEMTSGRETQYF. For the CDR3, the DNA is TGTGCCAGCAGTGAAATGACTAGCGGGCGGGAGACCCAGTACTTC.

The chain couples TRBV6-5 to TRBJ2-5, with a weak D call TRBD2 (6 bases). Germline CDR1 MNHEY, CDR2 SVGAGI. The CDR3 length is 14 residues. V gave up 5 bases and J gave up 0 bases, with 10 bases separating them. The CDR3 sequence is CASSRSGDQETQYF. CDR3 DNA sequence: TGTGCCAGCAGTAGATCGGGGGACCAAGAGACCCAGTACTTC.

This clone was observed a few times. The CDR3 region is CASSPLGTTEAFF. DNA of the CDR3: TGTGCCAGCAGTCCGTTGGGCACGACTGAAGCTTTCTTT. The chain links TRBV28 to TRBJ1-1; no firm D call. This CDR3 spans 13 amino acids. From germline, CDR1 is MDHEN and CDR2 SYDVKM. The V end was cut by 5 bases, the J end by 5 bases, with 12 bases between.

The chain links TRBV28 to TRBJ1-1, with 9 bases aligning to TRBD1. The CDR3 loop spans 16 amino acids. V shed 6 bases and J 5 bases; nucleotides not matched to a gene: 13. Germline CDR1 MDHEN, CDR2 SYDVKM. This CDR3 reads CASREGQGPPRTEAFF. CDR3 nucleotides: TGTGCCAGCAGAGAAGGACAGGGGCCCCCAAGAACTGAAGCTTTCTTT. The complete variable domain, with remaining parts taken from reference TRBV28 and TRBJ1-1, reads DVKVTQSSRYLVKRTGEKVFLECVQDMDHENMFWYRQDPGLGLRLIYFSYDVKMKEKGDIPEGYSVSREKKERFSLILESASTNQTSMYLCASREGQGPPRTEAFFGQGTRLTVV.

The CDR3, as DNA: TGTGCCAGCAGTGGACAGGGGGGAACTAGCGGGAGTTCGTATACGCAGTATTTT. This sequence encodes CASSGQGGTSGSSYTQYF. V and J are TRBV27 and TRBJ2-3; perhaps TRBD2 as D (11 bases). This CDR3 contains 18 residues. The V end was cut by 5 bases, the J end by 7 bases, with 28 bases between. Germline lookup yields CDR1 MNHEY and CDR2 SMNVEV (reference sequence).

This clone is medium-sized within its sample. The chain joins TRBV9 to TRBJ2-2, with a weak D call TRBD1 (6 bases). CDR1 SGDLS and CDR2 YYNGEE come from the germline V gene. The CDR3 spans 15 residues. Between the trimmed V and J ends, which lost 2 bases and 2 bases, there was a span of 10 bases. The CDR3 sequence: CASSVGTTNTGELFF. Here the CDR3 DNA reads TGTGCCAGCAGCGTTGGGACAACAAACACCGGGGAGCTGTTTTTT.

The chain is built from TRBV7-9 and TRBJ1-4; no definite D call. Trimming stripped 7 bases from V and 7 bases from J, with 13 bases between. Germline V lookup: CDR1 SEHNR, CDR2 FQNEAQ (reference sequence). This CDR3 region has 13 residues. CDR3 nucleotides: TGTGCCAGCACCTCTTTGCGGGTTGAAAAACTGTTTTTT. The encoded protein is CASTSLRVEKLFF.

The V call is TRBV20-1, the J call TRBJ1-2, with a possible D match to TRBD1 (5 bases). The CDR3 has 11 residues. V lost 5 bases and J lost 5, with 9 bases in between. The germline CDR1 and CDR2 sequences are DFQATT and SNEGSKA (reference sequence). In DNA form, the CDR3 reads TGCAGTGCTGGGACGGATTATGGCTACACCTTC. Its translation: CSAGTDYGYTF.

A few counts support this clone. The chain has TRBV5-4 and TRBJ2-3; 7 nucleotides match TRBD2. The trim removed 4 bases at V and 6 bases at J, leaving 17 bases unmatched. Germline V gene sequence: CDR1 SGHNT, CDR2 YYREEE (reference sequence). The CDR3 has 17 amino acids. The CDR3 is CASSTYGSLAVGDTQYF. Written as DNA, the CDR3 is TGTGCCAGCAGCACCTACGGGAGTCTAGCGGTGGGGGATACGCAGTATTTT. The whole variable domain, remainder taken from reference TRBV5-4 and TRBJ2-3, is ETGVTQSPTHLIKTRGQQVTLRCSSQSGHNTVSWYQQALGQGPQFIFQYYREEENGRGNFPPRFSGLQFPNYSSELNVNALELDDSALYLCASSTYGSLAVGDTQYFGPGTRLTVL.

The chain couples TRBV6-6 to TRBJ2-7; no firm D call. CDR3 length: 13 amino acids. V gave up 5 bases and J gave up 4 bases, with 12 bases separating them. Per germline, CDR1 MNHNY and CDR2 SVGAGI (reference sequence). The CDR3 DNA reads as TGTGCCAGCAGTCCGCCGACGGTTTACGAGCAGTACTTC. Its protein product is CASSPPTVYEQYF.

The DNA of the CDR3 is TGTGCCATCAGTGTCTCTCCGGTTGGGAGGGACAATGAGCAGTTCTTC. Translating it yields CAISVSPVGRDNEQFF. V usage is TRBV10-3 and J usage is TRBJ2-1; the match to TRBD2 covers 7 bases. The CDR3 runs to 16 residues. Germline V lookup: CDR1 ENHRY, CDR2 SYGVKD. After removal of 4 bases from V and 5 bases from J, the junction contained 11 bases not matched to a gene.

The V call is TRBV7-6, the J call TRBJ2-3; 10 bases fit TRBD2. The CDR3 runs 19 residues. V shed 6 bases, J shed 3 bases, and the junction held 18 bases outside the gene matches. CDR1 and CDR2 from the germline V gene are SGHVS and FNYEAQ. The CDR3 nucleotides are TGTGCCAGCAGTCTATTGGGGTGGGCTAGCGGGAGACGGACAGATACGCAGTATTTT. Amino acids: CASSLLGWASGRRTDTQYF. The variable domain in full, with the rest retrieved from reference TRBV7-6 and TRBJ2-3, is GAGVSQSPRYKVTKRGQDVALRCDPISGHVSLYWYRQALGQGPEFLTYFNYEAQQDKSGLPNDRFSAERPEGSISTLTIQRTEQRDSAMYRCASSLLGWASGRRTDTQYFGPGTRLTVL.

This clone rates as medium-sized (0.01 to 0.1%). The chain employs TRBV14 and TRBJ1-2; D is perhaps TRBD1 (5 bases). The V gene lost 1 base and the J gene lost 8 bases, with 11 bases spanning the gap. Germline V gene sequence: CDR1 SGHDN, CDR2 FVKESK. The CDR3 has 13 residues. The CDR3 sequence: CASSQARGWGYTF. The CDR3, as DNA: TGTGCCAGCAGCCAAGCAAGGGGATGGGGCTACACCTTC.

This chain connects TRBV5-1 to TRBJ2-3; 9 nucleotides line up with TRBD2. Germline V lookup: CDR1 SGHRS, CDR2 YFSETQ. The CDR3 is 14 residues long. J was trimmed by 6 bases and V by 5 bases; bases with no gene match: 7. The CDR3 spells CASRAGGQRDTQYF. The CDR3 region has the DNA TGCGCCAGCAGAGCGGGAGGACAAAGGGATACGCAGTATTTT.

This clone was detected a few times. This chain connects TRBV5-1 to TRBJ1-1; D gene ambiguous. This CDR3 region has 12 residues. Trimming took 0 bases from V and 7 from J, leaving 7 bases between them. From germline, CDR1 is SGHRS and CDR2 YFSETQ. In DNA form, the CDR3 reads TGCGCCAGCAGCTTGGCCTGGAGTGAAGCTTTCTTT. Protein: CASSLAWSEAFF. Full variable domain (missing parts from reference TRBV5-1 and TRBJ1-1): KAGVTQTPRYLIKTRGQQVTLSCSPISGHRSVSWYQQTPGQGLQFLFEYFSETQRNKGNFPGRFSGRQFSNSRSEMNVSTLELGDSALYLCASSLAWSEAFFGQGTRLTVV.